This section outlines one T cell receptor beta chain sequence together with its context. The data belong to a study of cytomegalovirus exposure and HLA in healthy donors. This PCR relied on a set of 60 Vbeta primers and 13 Jbeta primers. Produced via immunoSEQ multiplex PCR; TCRdb's table is partial and in-frame only. The table has some 140,000 clones, 76% seen once. There are 14 residues in the CDR3. CDR1 SEHNR and CDR2 FQNEAQ come from the germline V gene (reference sequence). V dropped 4 bases and J dropped 2 bases, with 12 bases sitting between them. This sequence was found in a man in his forties in good health and CMV-seronegative. Sequencing was carried out using PBMCs. The J gene is TRBJ2-7, the V gene TRBV7-9; D is perhaps TRBD1 (6 bases). The CDR3 nucleotides read TGTGCCAGCAGCTCTCCAGGGGTCCCCTACGAGCAGTACTTC. Translating gives CASSSPGVPYEQYF.